A selection of T cell receptor beta chains follows, all from one sample in a study of blood T cell repertoires in COVID-19. This table comes from immunoSEQ multiplex PCR, and its TCRdb copy is limited to in-frame clones, with some not included. The sample shows about 76,000 clones, roughly 90% of them seen only once. Sequenced: peripheral blood. The receptor set was obtained from a human donor in a cohort sampled during active COVID-19. The CDR3 runs from the conserved cysteine through the conserved F or W. Fields, in order: J gene, V gene, D gene, clone size, CDR3 DNA, CDR3 protein. A D gene is named only where the DNA matches it firmly. Part of the rows lack a size; the others show once, few, many or a class for expanded clones.

>TRBJ2-7|TRBV29-1|NA|NA
TGCAGCGTCTCTCCGGGTAATGACTACGAGCAGTACTTC
CSVSPGNDYEQYF
>TRBJ2-5|TRBV9|TRBD2|NA
TGTGCCAGCAGCGTAGACAGCGGGAGGGCCGTGGAGACCCAGTACTTC
CASSVDSGRAVETQYF
>TRBJ2-3|TRBV6-1|NA|NA
TGTGCCAGCAGTGAAGCTTTAAATACGCAGTATTTT
CASSEALNTQYF
>TRBJ2-6|TRBV5-1|NA|NA
TGCGCCACCCAGCCCGCAGGATACTCTGGGGCCAACGTCCTGACTTTC
CATQPAGYSGANVLTF
>TRBJ1-2|TRBV28|NA|NA
TGTGCCAGCAGTCTCCTCGGGACTTTTGATAACTATGGCTACACCTTC
CASSLLGTFDNYGYTF
>TRBJ2-5|TRBV29-1|NA|NA
TGCAGCGTTGAATCTGCATCAGGGGTCGGCTTTCGAGTACAGTACTTC
CSVESASGVGFRVQYF
>TRBJ1-1|TRBV29-1|NA|NA
TGCAGCGTTGAACGACAGATGAACACTGAAGCTTTCTTT
CSVERQMNTEAFF
>TRBJ2-3|TRBV7-9|TRBD1|NA
TGTGCCGGGAAGGAATGGGACAGCGACACAGATACGCAGTATTTT
CAGKEWDSDTDTQYF
>TRBJ2-7|TRBV9|NA|NA
TGTGCCAGCAGCGCCGGCTTAGACACAGTCTACGAGCAGTACTTC
CASSAGLDTVYEQYF
>TRBJ2-3|TRBV5-1|TRBD2|NA
TGCGCCAGCAGCCCGGCTAGCGGGGGGGCCTCGTCCACAGATACGCAGTATTTT
CASSPASGGASSTDTQYF
>TRBJ1-2|TRBV28|NA|NA
TGTGCCAGCAGCCGGACAGTACCCGGGGGCTACACCTTC
CASSRTVPGGYTF
>TRBJ2-3|TRBV11-2|TRBD1|NA
TGTGCCAGCGCACTTTGGGGACAGAGCACAGATACGCAGTATTTT
CASALWGQSTDTQYF
>TRBJ1-2|TRBV6-1|NA|NA
TGTGCCAGCAGTGAAGGCAGCTATGGCTACACCTTC
CASSEGSYGYTF
>TRBJ2-3|TRBV4-3|NA|few
TGCGCCAGCAGCCAAGATCAGATGTTCAGGGATACGCAGTATTTT
CASSQDQMFRDTQYF
>TRBJ2-4|TRBV5-1|NA|NA
TGCGCCAGCAGGGTCGGGGGTAGTGAAAACATTCAGTACTTC
CASRVGGSENIQYF
>TRBJ1-2|TRBV2|TRBD1|few
TGTGCCAGCAGGGACAGGGGGCATGACTACACCTTC
CASRDRGHDYTF
>TRBJ2-2|TRBV18|TRBD2|NA
TGTGCCAGCTCGGGAGGGCCCGGGGAGCTGTTTTTT
CASSGGPGELFF
>TRBJ2-7|TRBV7-9|TRBD2|NA
TGTGCCAGCAGCGGAGAGGCGGGAGGGCCCCACGAGCAGTACTTC
CASSGEAGGPHEQYF
>TRBJ2-2|TRBV9|TRBD1|NA
TGTGCCAGCAGCCCGGACAGGGAAAGTTGGGGGCACACCGGGGAGCTGTTTTTT
CASSPDRESWGHTGELFF
>TRBJ1-5|TRBV11-3|NA|NA
TGTGCCAGCAGCTTAGACAGGGGACAGCCCCAGCATTTT
CASSLDRGQPQHF
>TRBJ2-3|TRBV24-1|NA|once
TGTGCCACCAGGGGCTGGGACAACACAGATACGCAGTATTTT
CATRGWDNTDTQYF
>TRBJ2-3|TRBV29-1|TRBD1|NA
TGCAGCGTTCCACCGGGACAGGGTGGCCCAGATACGCAGTATTTT
CSVPPGQGGPDTQYF
>TRBJ1-2|TRBV20-1|TRBD1|many
TGCAGCGCCACAGGGGCCAATGGCTACACCTTC
CSATGANGYTF
>TRBJ2-2|TRBV4-3|NA|NA
TGCGCCAGCAGCCAAGATCTTAGACAGGACGGGGAGCTGTTTTTT
CASSQDLRQDGELFF
>TRBJ2-7|TRBV28|NA|NA
TGTGCCAGCCGGCAGGGGTCGAGATACGAGCAGTACTTC
CASRQGSRYEQYF
>TRBJ1-2|TRBV2|NA|NA
TGTGCCAGCAGTGAACCCCCGGGAGCCGCTAACTATGGCTACACCTTC
CASSEPPGAANYGYTF
>TRBJ1-5|TRBV6-5|NA|NA
TGTGCCAGCAGTTACACTGGACTTCAGCCCCAGCATTTT
CASSYTGLQPQHF
>TRBJ1-5|TRBV24-1|NA|NA
TGTGCCACCAGTGACAAACAGGAATATAGCAATCAGCCCCAGCATTTT
CATSDKQEYSNQPQHF
>TRBJ2-2|TRBV27|NA|NA
TGTGCCAGCAGTTCCTTGGGGGCAGGCACCGGGGAGCTGTTTTTT
CASSSLGAGTGELFF
>TRBJ2-2|TRBV13|TRBD1|NA
TGTGCCAGCAGCTTACGGGGACAGGGTCCCGGGGAGCTGTTTTTT
CASSLRGQGPGELFF
>TRBJ2-1|TRBV27|NA|NA
TGTGCCAGCAGTTTATTGGGGGCTTCCTACAATGAGCAGTTCTTC
CASSLLGASYNEQFF
>TRBJ2-5|TRBV12-3/TRBV12-4|TRBD2|NA
TGTGCCAGCAGCCAGACTAGCTCGGAATACTTC
CASSQTSSEYF
>TRBJ2-7|TRBV9|TRBD1|NA
TGTGCCAGCAGCGTAGCCGGGACAGAAGCCTACGAGCAGTACTTC
CASSVAGTEAYEQYF
>TRBJ1-5|TRBV3-1/TRBV3-2|NA|NA
TGTGCCAGCAGCCCCGGGGACTGGAGCAATCAGCCCCAGCATTTT
CASSPGDWSNQPQHF
>TRBJ1-1|TRBV18|NA|once
TGTGCCAGCTCACCCCAGGGGAGGGCAGAAACTGAAGCTTTCTTT
CASSPQGRAETEAFF
>TRBJ2-2|TRBV7-2|NA|NA
TGTGCCAGCATCTCCTGGGCGGGGACCGAGGAGCTGTTTTTT
CASISWAGTEELFF
>TRBJ1-2|TRBV5-1|TRBD1|NA
TGCGCCAGCAGCGACAGGGGGATCAGCTACACCTTC
CASSDRGISYTF